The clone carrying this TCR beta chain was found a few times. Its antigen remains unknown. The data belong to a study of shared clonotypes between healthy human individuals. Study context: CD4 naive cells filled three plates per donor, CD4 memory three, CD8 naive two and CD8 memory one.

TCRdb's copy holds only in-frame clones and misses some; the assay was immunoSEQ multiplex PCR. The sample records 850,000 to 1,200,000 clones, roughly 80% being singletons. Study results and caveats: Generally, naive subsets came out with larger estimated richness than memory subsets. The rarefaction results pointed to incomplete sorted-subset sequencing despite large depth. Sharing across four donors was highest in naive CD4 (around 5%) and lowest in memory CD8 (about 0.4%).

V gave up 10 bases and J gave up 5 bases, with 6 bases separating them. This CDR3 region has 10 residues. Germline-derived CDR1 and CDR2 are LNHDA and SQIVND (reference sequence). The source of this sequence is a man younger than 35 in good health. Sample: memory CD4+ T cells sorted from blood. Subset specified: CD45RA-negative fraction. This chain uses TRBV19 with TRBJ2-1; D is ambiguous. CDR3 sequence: CATKNNEQFF. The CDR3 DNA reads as TGTGCCACAAAGAACAATGAGCAGTTCTTC.